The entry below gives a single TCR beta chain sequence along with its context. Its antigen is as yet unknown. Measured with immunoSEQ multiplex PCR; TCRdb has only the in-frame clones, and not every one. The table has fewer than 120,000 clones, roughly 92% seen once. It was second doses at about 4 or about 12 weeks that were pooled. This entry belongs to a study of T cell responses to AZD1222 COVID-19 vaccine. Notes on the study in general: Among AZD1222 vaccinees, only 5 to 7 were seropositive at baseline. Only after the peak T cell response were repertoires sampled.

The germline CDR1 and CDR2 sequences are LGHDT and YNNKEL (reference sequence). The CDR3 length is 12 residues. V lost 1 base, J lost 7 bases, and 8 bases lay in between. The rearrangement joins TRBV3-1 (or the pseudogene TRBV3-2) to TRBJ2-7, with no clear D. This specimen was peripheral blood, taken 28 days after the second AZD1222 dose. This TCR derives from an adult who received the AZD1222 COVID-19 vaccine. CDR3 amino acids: CASSQASREQYF. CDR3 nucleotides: TGTGCCAGCAGCCAAGCCTCTAGAGAGCAGTACTTC.